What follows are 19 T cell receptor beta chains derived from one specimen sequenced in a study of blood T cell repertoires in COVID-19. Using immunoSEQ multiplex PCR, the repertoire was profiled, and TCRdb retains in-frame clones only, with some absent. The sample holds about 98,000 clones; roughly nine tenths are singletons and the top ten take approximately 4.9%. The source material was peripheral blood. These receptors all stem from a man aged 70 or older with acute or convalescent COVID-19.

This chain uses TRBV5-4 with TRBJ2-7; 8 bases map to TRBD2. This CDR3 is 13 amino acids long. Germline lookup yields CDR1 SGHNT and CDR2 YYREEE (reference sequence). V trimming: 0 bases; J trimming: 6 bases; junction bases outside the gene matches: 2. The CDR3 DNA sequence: TGTGCCAGCAGCTTGGGACTAGCGACCGAGCAGTACTTC. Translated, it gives CASSLGLATEQYF. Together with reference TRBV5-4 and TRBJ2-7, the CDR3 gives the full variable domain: ETGVTQSPTHLIKTRGQQVTLRCSSQSGHNTVSWYQQALGQGPQFIFQYYREEENGRGNFPPRFSGLQFPNYSSELNVNALELDDSALYLCASSLGLATEQYFGPGTRLTVT.

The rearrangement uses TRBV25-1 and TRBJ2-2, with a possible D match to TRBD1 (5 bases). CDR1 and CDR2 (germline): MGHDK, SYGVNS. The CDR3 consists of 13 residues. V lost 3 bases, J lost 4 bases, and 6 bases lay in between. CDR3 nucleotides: TGTGCCAGCAGTGACACAGGCACCGGGGAGCTGTTTTTT. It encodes CASSDTGTGELFF.

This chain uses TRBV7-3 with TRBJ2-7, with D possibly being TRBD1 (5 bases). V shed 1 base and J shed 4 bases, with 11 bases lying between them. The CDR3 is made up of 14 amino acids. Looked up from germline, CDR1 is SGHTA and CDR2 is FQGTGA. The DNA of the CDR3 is TGTGCCAGCAGCTTAAACCCAGGGCCGTACGAGCAGTACTTC. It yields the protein CASSLNPGPYEQYF. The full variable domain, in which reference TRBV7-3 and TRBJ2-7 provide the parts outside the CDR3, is GAGVSQTPSNKVTEKGKYVELRCDPISGHTALYWYRQSLGQGPEFLIYFQGTGAADDSGLPNDRFFAVRPEGSVSTLKIQRTERGDSAVYLCASSLNPGPYEQYFGPGTRLTVT.

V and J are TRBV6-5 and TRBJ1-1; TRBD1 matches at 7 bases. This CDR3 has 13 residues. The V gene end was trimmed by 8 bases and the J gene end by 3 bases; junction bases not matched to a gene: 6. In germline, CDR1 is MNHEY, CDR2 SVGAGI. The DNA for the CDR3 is TGTGCCAGCTTGGGCAGGGGGGACACTGAAGCTTTCTTT. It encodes CASLGRGDTEAFF.

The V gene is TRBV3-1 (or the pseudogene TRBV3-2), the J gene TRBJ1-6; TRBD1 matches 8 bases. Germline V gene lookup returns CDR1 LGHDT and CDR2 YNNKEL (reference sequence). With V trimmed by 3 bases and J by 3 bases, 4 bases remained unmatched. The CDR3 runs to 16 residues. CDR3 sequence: CASSQDRDVYNSPLHF. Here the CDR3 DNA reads TGTGCCAGCAGCCAGGACAGGGACGTCTATAATTCACCCCTCCACTTT.

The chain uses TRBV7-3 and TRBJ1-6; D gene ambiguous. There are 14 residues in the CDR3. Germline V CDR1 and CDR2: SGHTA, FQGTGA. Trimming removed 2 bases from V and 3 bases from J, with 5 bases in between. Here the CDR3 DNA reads TGTGCCAGCAGCTTAGACATCTATAATTCACCCCTCCACTTT. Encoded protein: CASSLDIYNSPLHF.

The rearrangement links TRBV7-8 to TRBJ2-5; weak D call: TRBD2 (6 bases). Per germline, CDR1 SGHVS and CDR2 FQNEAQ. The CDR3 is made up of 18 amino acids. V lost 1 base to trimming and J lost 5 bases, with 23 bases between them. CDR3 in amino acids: CASSLGLNTRDFGETQYF. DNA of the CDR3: TGTGCCAGCAGCTTAGGTCTGAACACAAGGGACTTCGGGGAGACCCAGTACTTC.

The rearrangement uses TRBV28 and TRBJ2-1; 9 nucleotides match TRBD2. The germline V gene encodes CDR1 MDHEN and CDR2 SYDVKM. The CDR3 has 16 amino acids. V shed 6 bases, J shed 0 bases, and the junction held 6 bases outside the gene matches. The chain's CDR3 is CASRSSGVNSYNEQFF. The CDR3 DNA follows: TGTGCCAGCAGGTCTAGCGGGGTAAACTCCTACAATGAGCAGTTCTTC.

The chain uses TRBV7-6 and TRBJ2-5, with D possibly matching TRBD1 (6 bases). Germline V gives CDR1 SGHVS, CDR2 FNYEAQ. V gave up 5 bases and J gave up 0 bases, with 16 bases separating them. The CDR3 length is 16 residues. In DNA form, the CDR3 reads TGTGCCAGCAGCCCCCCCCTGCAGGGGAACCAAGAGACCCAGTACTTC. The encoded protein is CASSPPLQGNQETQYF. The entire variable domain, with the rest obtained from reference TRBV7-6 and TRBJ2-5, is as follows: GAGVSQSPRYKVTKRGQDVALRCDPISGHVSLYWYRQALGQGPEFLTYFNYEAQQDKSGLPNDRFSAERPEGSISTLTIQRTEQRDSAMYRCASSPPLQGNQETQYFGPGTRLLVL.

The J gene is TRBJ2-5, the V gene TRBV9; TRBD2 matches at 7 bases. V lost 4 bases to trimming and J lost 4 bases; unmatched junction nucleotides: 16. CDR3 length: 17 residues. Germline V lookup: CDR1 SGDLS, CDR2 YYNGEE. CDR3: CASSRSGGGSLGETQYF. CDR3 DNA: TGTGCCAGCAGCCGCTCCGGGGGAGGGTCGTTAGGAGAGACCCAGTACTTC.

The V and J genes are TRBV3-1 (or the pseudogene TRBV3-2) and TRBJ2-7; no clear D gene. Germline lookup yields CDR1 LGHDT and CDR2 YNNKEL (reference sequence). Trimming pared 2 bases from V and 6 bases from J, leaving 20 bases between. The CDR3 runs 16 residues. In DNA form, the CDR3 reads TGTGCCAGCAGCCAAATGTCTAGAGCACCTCTTAGCGAGCAGTACTTC. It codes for CASSQMSRAPLSEQYF.

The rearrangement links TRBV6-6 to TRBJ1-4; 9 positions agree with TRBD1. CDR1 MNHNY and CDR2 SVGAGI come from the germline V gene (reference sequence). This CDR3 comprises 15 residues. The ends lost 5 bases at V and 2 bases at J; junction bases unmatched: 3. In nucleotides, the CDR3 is TGTGCCAGCAGTCGGGGGACAGGGACTAATGAAAAACTGTTTTTT. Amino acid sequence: CASSRGTGTNEKLFF.

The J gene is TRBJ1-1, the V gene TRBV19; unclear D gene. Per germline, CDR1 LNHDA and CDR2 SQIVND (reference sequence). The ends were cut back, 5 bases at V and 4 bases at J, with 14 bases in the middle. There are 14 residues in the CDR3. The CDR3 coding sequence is TGTGCCAGTAGTCCGCTTCCCGGTAGCACTGAAGCTTTCTTT. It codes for CASSPLPGSTEAFF.

CDR3 coding DNA: TGCGCCAGCAGCTTGGCGGAGGGGGCGAACACTGAAGCTTTCTTT. Amino acids: CASSLAEGANTEAFF. V gene TRBV5-1 combines with J gene TRBJ1-1, with 7 bases identical to TRBD1. V trimming: 0 bases; J trimming: 1 base; junction bases outside the gene matches: 3. From germline, CDR1 is SGHRS and CDR2 YFSETQ. The CDR3 is 15 amino acids.

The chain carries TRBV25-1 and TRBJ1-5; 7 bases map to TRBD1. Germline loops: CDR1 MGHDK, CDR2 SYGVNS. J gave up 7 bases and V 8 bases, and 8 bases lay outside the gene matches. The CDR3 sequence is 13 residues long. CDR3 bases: TGTGCCAGCCGACAGGGCCCCGGGCAGCCCCAGCATTTT. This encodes CASRQGPGQPQHF.

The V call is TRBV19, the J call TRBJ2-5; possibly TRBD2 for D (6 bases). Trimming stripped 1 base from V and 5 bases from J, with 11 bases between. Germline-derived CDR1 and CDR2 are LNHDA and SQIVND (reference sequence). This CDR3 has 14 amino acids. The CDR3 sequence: CASSIGTTVETQYF. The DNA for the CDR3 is TGTGCCAGTAGTATAGGGACTACCGTGGAGACCCAGTACTTC.

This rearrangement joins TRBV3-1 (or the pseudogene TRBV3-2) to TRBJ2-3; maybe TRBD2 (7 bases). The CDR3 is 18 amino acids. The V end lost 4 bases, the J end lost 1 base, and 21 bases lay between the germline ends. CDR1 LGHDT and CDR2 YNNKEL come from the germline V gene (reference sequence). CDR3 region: CASSPRTGGSWGTDTQYF. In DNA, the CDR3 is TGTGCCAGCAGCCCTCGGACGGGGGGCTCATGGGGCACAGATACGCAGTATTTT.

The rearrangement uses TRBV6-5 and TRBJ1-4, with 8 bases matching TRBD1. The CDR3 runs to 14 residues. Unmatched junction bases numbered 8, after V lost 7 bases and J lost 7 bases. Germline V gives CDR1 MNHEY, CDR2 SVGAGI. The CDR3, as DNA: TGTGCCAGCAAGTCAGGGGGCAGGAGTGAAAAACTGTTTTTT. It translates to CASKSGGRSEKLFF.

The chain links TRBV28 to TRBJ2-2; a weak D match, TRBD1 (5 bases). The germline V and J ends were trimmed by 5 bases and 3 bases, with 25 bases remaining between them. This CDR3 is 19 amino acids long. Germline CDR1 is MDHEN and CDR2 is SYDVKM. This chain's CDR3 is CASSSVPLLRQTYTGELFF. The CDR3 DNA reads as TGTGCCAGCAGTAGTGTCCCGTTATTGCGACAGACATACACCGGGGAGCTGTTTTTT.